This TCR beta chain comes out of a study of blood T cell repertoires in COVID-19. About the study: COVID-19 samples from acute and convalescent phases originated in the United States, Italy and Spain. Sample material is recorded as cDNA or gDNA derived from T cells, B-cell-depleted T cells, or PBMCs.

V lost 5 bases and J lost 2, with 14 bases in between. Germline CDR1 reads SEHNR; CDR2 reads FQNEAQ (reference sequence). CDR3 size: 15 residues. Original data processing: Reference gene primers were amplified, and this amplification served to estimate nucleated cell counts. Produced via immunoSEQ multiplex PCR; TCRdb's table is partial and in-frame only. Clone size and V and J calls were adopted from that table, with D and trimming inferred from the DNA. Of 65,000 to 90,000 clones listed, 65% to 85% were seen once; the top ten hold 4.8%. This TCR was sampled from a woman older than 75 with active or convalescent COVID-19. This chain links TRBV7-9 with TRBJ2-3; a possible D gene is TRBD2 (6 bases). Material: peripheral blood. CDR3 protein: CASSPPRGDTDTQYF. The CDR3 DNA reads TGTGCCAGCAGCCCGCCCCGCGGGGACACAGATACGCAGTATTTT.